At least ten counts were recorded for the clone carrying this TCR beta chain. As yet, its antigen is unknown. This sample is drawn from a study of T cells in Graves' hyperthyroidism and ophthalmopathy. Exclusion followed for patients with uncontrolled infection, other autoimmune disease, pregnancy or lactation. The diagnostic basis comprised clinical symptoms, serum thyroxine and TRAb, thyroid ultrasound and orbital computed tomography. Trimming removed 0 bases from V and 5 bases from J, with 7 bases in between. Germline assignment: CDR1 SGHDN and CDR2 FVKESK. The CDR3 covers 13 residues. Study-wide points: Most thyroid-expanded clonotypes above 0.001 were also found in blood. Stable hyperthyroidism and ophthalmopathy were separated using 13 V-J signatures.

From RNA transcripts, TCR beta CDR3 regions were amplified. When the TCR CDR3 underwent first-round RT-PCR, the HTBI primer set was used. One entry per CDR3 protein, called by TCRdb with MiXCR from the multiplex PCR reads. The data hold 550,000 to 600,000 distinct CDR3 sequences, with around 46% observed a single time. Sequenced sample: peripheral blood or thyroid tissue (not recorded which). This receptor was obtained from an adult woman with Graves' disease, either hyperthyroidism or ophthalmopathy (not recorded which). V gene TRBV14 combines with J gene TRBJ1-1; TRBD1 might be the D (5 bases). The CDR3 DNA reads TGTGCCAGCAGCCAAGAATGGGGGACTGAAGCTTTCTTT. Its translation is CASSQEWGTEAFF.